This is a list of T cell receptor beta chains from one sample in a study of blood T cell repertoires in COVID-19. Profiling relied on immunoSEQ multiplex PCR, and the TCRdb table lists in-frame clones only, not all of them. Seen here are fewer than 250,000 clones, 84% observed once, and the top ten hold over 9.5%. Source material: peripheral blood. The origin of the receptors is an elderly woman with COVID-19, enrolled during active disease. Each CDR3 is given with its conserved first and last residue. D genes are given only for firm matches. Size tells how often a clone was seen (once, few, many) or the class of an expanded clone, and some rows leave it out.

-,TRBD1,TRBV5-1,TRBJ2-6,TGCGCCAGCAGCTTGGTGGTTGGACAGGGGACCCTCTCTGGGGCCAACGTCCTGACTTTC,CASSLVVGQGTLSGANVLTF
-,TRBD2,TRBV6-5,TRBJ2-7,TGTGCCAGCAGCTTACTCCCGGGAGGAGAGCAGTACTTC,CASSLLPGGEQYF
few,TRBD2,TRBV5-1,TRBJ2-5,TGCGCCAGCAGTTCGTTAGCGGGGGGGACGTACCAAGAGACCCAGTACTTC,CASSSLAGGTYQETQYF
-,-,TRBV30,TRBJ2-7,TGTGCCTGGAGTGTACGGAGGGACCGGGGTTACGAGCAGTACTTC,CAWSVRRDRGYEQYF
-,TRBD1,TRBV5-1,TRBJ2-7,TGCGCCAGCAGCTTGGGGGGACAGGGGTTCGACGAGCAGTACTTC,CASSLGGQGFDEQYF
-,TRBD1,TRBV5-8,TRBJ1-5,TGTGCCAGCAGCCCTGACAGGGGAGCTTATAGCAATCAGCCCCAGCATTTT,CASSPDRGAYSNQPQHF
-,-,TRBV7-2,TRBJ2-5,TGTGCCAGCAGCCCCTCCAGGGTTCGGGAGACCCAGTACTTC,CASSPSRVRETQYF
-,TRBD2,TRBV7-9,TRBJ2-3,TGTGCCAGCGGTCTAGCGGGGTTAGATACGCAGTATTTT,CASGLAGLDTQYF
-,TRBD1,TRBV5-8,TRBJ2-2,TGTGCCGCGGCAGGGGACAGCAAGACCGGGGAGCTGTTTTTT,CAAAGDSKTGELFF
-,TRBD2,TRBV9,TRBJ2-3,TGTGCCAGCAGCGTAGTGACACTAGCGGGGCGGGATACGCAGTATTTT,CASSVVTLAGRDTQYF
-,TRBD2,TRBV28,TRBJ2-3,TGTGCCAGTGAAGGGGTGGCGGGGGGGAACCGGTATACGCAGTATTTT,CASEGVAGGNRYTQYF